The 10 T cell receptor beta chains given below trace back to one sample, sequenced in a study of blood T cell repertoires in COVID-19. Sequencing used immunoSEQ multiplex PCR; TCRdb keeps in-frame clones, though not all of them. The profile shows hundreds of thousands of clones, around 90% of them singletons. Sequencing used peripheral blood. The receptors come from a man between 18 and 29 years old with COVID-19, enrolled during active disease.

The chain is built from TRBV30 and TRBJ2-3; 10 bases agree with TRBD2. The length of the CDR3 is 14 residues. V gave up 0 bases and J gave up 7 bases; unmatched junction bases: 4. Germline values: CDR1 GTSNPN, CDR2 SVGIG (reference sequence). The CDR3 sequence: CAWSVQLAGNTQYF. The CDR3 DNA follows: TGTGCCTGGAGTGTACAACTAGCGGGGAATACGCAGTATTTT.

The chain employs TRBV7-9 and TRBJ2-7, with a tentative D call TRBD1 (6 bases). V shed 0 bases and J shed 3 bases, with 12 bases lying between them. The CDR3 has 15 amino acids. Germline V gene lookup returns CDR1 SEHNR and CDR2 FQNEAQ (reference sequence). The DNA for the CDR3 is TGTGCCAGCAGCTTAGCGCAGGGGACACACTACGAGCAGTACTTC. Its translation is CASSLAQGTHYEQYF.

The chain combines TRBV6-6 with TRBJ1-1, with D perhaps TRBD1 (5 bases). V lost 5 bases to trimming and J lost 1 base, with 11 bases between them. Germline CDR1 and CDR2: MNHNY and SVGAGI (reference sequence). The CDR3 consists of 14 residues. DNA for the CDR3: TGTGCCAGCAGTCGGTTGGGGGGGAACACTGAAGCTTTCTTT. Its translation is CASSRLGGNTEAFF.

This clone has only a few counts. This rearrangement joins TRBV2 to TRBJ1-4, with TRBD1 identical over 11 bases. V lost 0 bases and J lost 0; bases outside the gene matches: 9. CDR1 SNHLY and CDR2 FYNNEI come from the germline V gene. The CDR3 contains 20 residues. The CDR3 here is CASSEAWTGGPFATNEKLFF. The CDR3 nucleotides are TGTGCCAGCAGTGAAGCCTGGACAGGGGGCCCCTTTGCAACTAATGAAAAACTGTTTTTT.

The chain uses TRBV19 and TRBJ1-4; D is ambiguous. Deletions cut 7 bases from V and 0 bases from J, with 12 bases between. Per germline, CDR1 LNHDA and CDR2 SQIVND (reference sequence). CDR3 length: 15 amino acids. CDR3 residues: CASNSRFATNEKLFF. The CDR3 DNA reads as TGTGCCAGTAACTCCCGGTTCGCAACTAATGAAAAACTGTTTTTT.

This clone was counted only a few times. This rearrangement joins TRBV7-3 to TRBJ1-2; D gene ambiguous. Germline CDR1 reads SGHTA; CDR2 reads FQGTGA. V lost 4 bases and J lost 4, with 16 bases in between. CDR3 length: 15 amino acids. CDR3 loop: CASSCLAGVLYGYTF. The CDR3 DNA is TGTGCCAGCAGCTGCCTGGCCGGAGTACTCTATGGCTACACCTTC.

The chain joins TRBV7-9 to TRBJ1-2, with D unresolved. Trimming shortened V by 5 bases and J by 1 base, and 5 bases separated the two germline ends. CDR3 size: 12 residues. The germline V gene encodes CDR1 SEHNR and CDR2 FQNEAQ (reference sequence). The CDR3 sequence: CASSPNNYGYTF. The CDR3 nucleotides read TGTGCCAGCAGCCCAAATAACTATGGCTACACCTTC.

This clone was seen once. The chain recombines TRBV3-1 (or the pseudogene TRBV3-2) with TRBJ2-1, with D perhaps TRBD2 (5 bases). Germline CDR1 LGHDT, CDR2 YNNKEL (reference sequence). V dropped 0 bases and J dropped 0 bases, with 12 bases sitting between them. The CDR3 has 17 amino acids. The CDR3 region is CASSQDEAGLSYNEQFF. The DNA for the CDR3 is TGTGCCAGCAGCCAAGATGAGGCGGGTCTCTCCTACAATGAGCAGTTCTTC.

V is TRBV29-1 and J is TRBJ1-5; maybe TRBD1 (6 bases). CDR3 length equals 13 residues. With 6 bases removed from V and 5 bases from J, the gap between germline ends came to 14 bases. Germline V lookup: CDR1 SQVTM, CDR2 ANQGSEA. CDR3 DNA sequence: TGCAGCGTAAACGCAGGGGTCGATCAGCCCCAGCATTTT. As protein: CSVNAGVDQPQHF.

The chain joins TRBV5-4 to TRBJ1-2; D might be TRBD1 (5 bases). The CDR3 loop spans 13 amino acids. CDR1 is SGHNT and CDR2 is YYREEE in the germline V gene (reference sequence). Deletions cut 4 bases from V and 5 bases from J, with 12 bases between. This CDR3 is CASSLDNLYGYTF. For the CDR3, the DNA is TGTGCCAGCAGCCTGGACAATTTGTATGGCTACACCTTC. Variable domain in full (rest from reference TRBV5-4 and TRBJ1-2): ETGVTQSPTHLIKTRGQQVTLRCSSQSGHNTVSWYQQALGQGPQFIFQYYREEENGRGNFPPRFSGLQFPNYSSELNVNALELDDSALYLCASSLDNLYGYTFGSGTRLTVV.